The rows below give T cell receptor beta chains drawn from one sample of a study of cytomegalovirus exposure and HLA in healthy donors. Some clones are missing from TCRdb's copy, which holds only in-frame ones; the method was immunoSEQ multiplex PCR. Here the sample spans about 120,000 clones, roughly 80% being singletons. The sequenced sample consisted of PBMCs. All receptors come from a young man in good health and CMV-seropositive. Both conserved end residues are part of each CDR3. Only part of the rows carry a size: once, few, many, or a class if the clone is expanded.

cdr3_aa,cdr3_length,j_call,clone_size,v_call
CASSLATIRDRQATQYF,17,TRBJ2-5,NA,TRBV5-1
CAWRRTLPSTDTQYF,15,TRBJ2-3,NA,TRBV30
CASSQNRDRGGYTF,14,TRBJ1-2,NA,TRBV6-5
CASSLRGATTDTQYF,15,TRBJ2-3,NA,TRBV28
CASGQGFGYTF,11,TRBJ1-2,once,TRBV11-2
CASSPQGGETQYF,13,TRBJ2-5,NA,TRBV9
CASSLHPGQGGLEQFF,16,TRBJ2-1,NA,TRBV7-3
CAISESGGSTEAFF,14,TRBJ1-1,NA,TRBV10-3
CASSLAQGATNEKLFF,16,TRBJ1-4,NA,TRBV5-1
CASSYSGFDTGELFF,15,TRBJ2-2,NA,TRBV6-6
CATSSQLGGYNEQFF,15,TRBJ2-1,NA,TRBV15
CASSPLMNTGELFF,14,TRBJ2-2,NA,TRBV4-1
CASSLDGTSVQFF,13,TRBJ2-1,few,TRBV7-2
CASSYRDRGYEQYF,14,TRBJ2-7,NA,TRBV11-2
CASSIVGSGMQNTEAFF,17,TRBJ1-1,NA,TRBV19
CASSLAESGELQFF,14,TRBJ2-1,NA,TRBV7-8
CASSRLAGAFRMQYF,15,TRBJ2-3,NA,TRBV11-2
CASSFVLAGGFYNEQFF,17,TRBJ2-1,NA,TRBV7-2
CAISESSIQKLFF,13,TRBJ1-4,NA,TRBV10-3
CASSLNSVSYEQYF,14,TRBJ2-7,NA,TRBV7-9
CASSIGGEWGNQPQHF,16,TRBJ1-5,NA,TRBV11-2
CSVDLGGNTEAFF,13,TRBJ1-1,NA,TRBV29-1
CASSSPGQPNYGYTF,15,TRBJ1-2,NA,TRBV11-2
CASSLFSPDQPQHF,14,TRBJ1-5,few,TRBV27
CATSNRIQPQAFF,13,TRBJ1-1,NA,TRBV15
CASSESLASSYEQYF,15,TRBJ2-7,NA,TRBV25-1
CASSPDRGNQPQHF,14,TRBJ1-5,NA,TRBV7-2
CASSPGHQPQHF,12,TRBJ1-5,NA,TRBV28
CASSLTTGLPQFF,13,TRBJ2-1,NA,TRBV5-1
CASSSTSGRITDTQYF,16,TRBJ2-3,NA,TRBV7-9
CASSRAGELETQYF,14,TRBJ2-5,few,TRBV7-9
CAISRQGSYEQYF,13,TRBJ2-7,NA,TRBV10-3